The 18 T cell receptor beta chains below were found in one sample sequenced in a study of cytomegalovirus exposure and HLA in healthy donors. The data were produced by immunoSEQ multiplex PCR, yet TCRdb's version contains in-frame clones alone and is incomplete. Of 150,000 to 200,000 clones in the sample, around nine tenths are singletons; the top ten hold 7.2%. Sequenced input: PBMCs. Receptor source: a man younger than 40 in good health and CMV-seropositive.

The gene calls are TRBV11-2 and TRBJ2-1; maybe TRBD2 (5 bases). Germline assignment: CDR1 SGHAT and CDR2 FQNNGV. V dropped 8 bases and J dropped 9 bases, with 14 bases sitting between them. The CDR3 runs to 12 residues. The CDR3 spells CASGSRTGEQFF. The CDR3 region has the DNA TGTGCCAGCGGGTCTCGGACTGGTGAGCAGTTCTTC. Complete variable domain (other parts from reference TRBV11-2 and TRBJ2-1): EAGVAQSPRYKIIEKRQSVAFWCNPISGHATLYWYQQILGQGPKLLIQFQNNGVVDDSQLPKDRFSAERLKGVDSTLKIQPAKLEDSAVYLCASGSRTGEQFFGPGTRLTVL.

This CDR3 is CASRRLQLAGNTIYF. DNA for the CDR3: TGTGCCAGCAGGCGATTACAGCTAGCGGGAAACACCATATATTTT. The chain recombines TRBV28 with TRBJ1-3; D uncertain. The CDR3 loop spans 15 amino acids. Trimming pared 6 bases from V and 4 bases from J, leaving 16 bases between. CDR1 is MDHEN, CDR2 SYDVKM, per germline.

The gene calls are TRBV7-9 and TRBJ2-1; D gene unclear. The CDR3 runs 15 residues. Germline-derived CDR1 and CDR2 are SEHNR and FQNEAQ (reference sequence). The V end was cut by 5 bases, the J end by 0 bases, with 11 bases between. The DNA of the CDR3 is TGTGCCAGCAGCGAGGCCCTCGGCTCCTACAATGAGCAGTTCTTC. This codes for CASSEALGSYNEQFF.

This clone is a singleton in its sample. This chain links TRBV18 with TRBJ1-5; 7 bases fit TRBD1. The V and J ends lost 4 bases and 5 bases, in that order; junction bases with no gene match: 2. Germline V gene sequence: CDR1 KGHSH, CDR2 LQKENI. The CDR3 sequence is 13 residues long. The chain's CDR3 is CASSRDSDQPQHF. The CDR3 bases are TGTGCCAGCTCACGGGACAGCGATCAGCCCCAGCATTTT. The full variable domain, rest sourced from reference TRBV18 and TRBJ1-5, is NAGVMQNPRHLVRRRGQEARLRCSPMKGHSHVYWYRQLPEEGLKFMVYLQKENIIDESGMPKERFSAEFPKEGPSILRIQQVVRGDSAAYFCASSRDSDQPQHFGDGTRLSIL.

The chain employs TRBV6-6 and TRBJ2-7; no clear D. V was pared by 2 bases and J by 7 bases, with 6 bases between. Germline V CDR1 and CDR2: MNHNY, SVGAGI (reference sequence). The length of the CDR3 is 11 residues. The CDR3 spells CASSYGGEQYF. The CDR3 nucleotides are TGTGCCAGCAGTTACGGCGGAGAGCAGTACTTC.

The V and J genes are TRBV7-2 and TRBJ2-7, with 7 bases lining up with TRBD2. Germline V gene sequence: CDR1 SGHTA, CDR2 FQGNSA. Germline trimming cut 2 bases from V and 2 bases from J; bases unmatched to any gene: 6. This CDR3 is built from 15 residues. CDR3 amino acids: CASSLRLAEPYEQYF. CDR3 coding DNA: TGTGCCAGCAGCTTAAGGCTAGCGGAACCCTACGAGCAGTACTTC.

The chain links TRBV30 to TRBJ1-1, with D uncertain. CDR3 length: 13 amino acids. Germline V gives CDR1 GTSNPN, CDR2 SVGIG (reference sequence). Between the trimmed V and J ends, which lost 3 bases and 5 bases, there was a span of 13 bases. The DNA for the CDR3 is TGTGCCTGGAGCTACATTTTAAGGACTGAAGCTTTCTTT. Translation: CAWSYILRTEAFF.

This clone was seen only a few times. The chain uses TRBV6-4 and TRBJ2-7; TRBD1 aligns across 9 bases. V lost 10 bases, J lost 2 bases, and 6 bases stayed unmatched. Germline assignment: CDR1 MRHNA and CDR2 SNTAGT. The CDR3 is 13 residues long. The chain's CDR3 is CANRDRAAYEQYF. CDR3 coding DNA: TGTGCCAACAGGGACAGGGCCGCCTACGAGCAGTACTTC.

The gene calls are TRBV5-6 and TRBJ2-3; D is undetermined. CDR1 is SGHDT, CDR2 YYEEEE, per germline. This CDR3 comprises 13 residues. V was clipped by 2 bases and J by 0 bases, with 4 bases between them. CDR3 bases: TGTGCCAGCAGCTTAGCGAGCACAGATACGCAGTATTTT. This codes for CASSLASTDTQYF.

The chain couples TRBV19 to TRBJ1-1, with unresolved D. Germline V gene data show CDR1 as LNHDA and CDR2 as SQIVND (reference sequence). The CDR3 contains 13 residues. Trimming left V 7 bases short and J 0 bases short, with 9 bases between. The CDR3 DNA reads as TGTGCCAGTACGCGAGGGATGAACACTGAAGCTTTCTTT. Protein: CASTRGMNTEAFF.

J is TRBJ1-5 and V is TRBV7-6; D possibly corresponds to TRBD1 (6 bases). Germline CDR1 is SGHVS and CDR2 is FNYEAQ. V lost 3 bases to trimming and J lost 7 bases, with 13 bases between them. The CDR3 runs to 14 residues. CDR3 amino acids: CASSFGGQGQPQHF. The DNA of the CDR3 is TGTGCCAGCAGCTTCGGGGGGCAAGGCCAGCCCCAGCATTTT.

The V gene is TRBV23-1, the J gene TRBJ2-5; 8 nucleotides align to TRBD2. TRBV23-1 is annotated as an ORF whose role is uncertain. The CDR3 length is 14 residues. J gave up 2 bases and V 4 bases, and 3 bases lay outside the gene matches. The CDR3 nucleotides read TGCGCCAGCAGTCCCCGGGGGGGGCAAGAGACCCAGTACTTC. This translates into CASSPRGGQETQYF.

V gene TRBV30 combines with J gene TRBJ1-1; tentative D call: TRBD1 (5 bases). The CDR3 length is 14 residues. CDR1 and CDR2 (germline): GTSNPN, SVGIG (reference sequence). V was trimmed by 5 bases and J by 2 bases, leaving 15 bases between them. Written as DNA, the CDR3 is TGTGCCTGGGGACCGGGACTGAGAAACACTGAAGCTTTCTTT. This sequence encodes CAWGPGLRNTEAFF.

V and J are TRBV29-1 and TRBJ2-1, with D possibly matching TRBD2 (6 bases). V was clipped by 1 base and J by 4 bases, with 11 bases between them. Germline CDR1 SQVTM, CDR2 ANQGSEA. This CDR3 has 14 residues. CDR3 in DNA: TGCAGCGTTGAAGTTCGGAGGGTGTACAATGAGCAGTTCTTC. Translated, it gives CSVEVRRVYNEQFF.

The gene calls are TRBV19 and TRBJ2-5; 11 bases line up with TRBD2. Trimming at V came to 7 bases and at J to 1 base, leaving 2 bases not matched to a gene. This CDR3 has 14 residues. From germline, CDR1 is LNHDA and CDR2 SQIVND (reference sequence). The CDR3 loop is CASIAGGGQETQYF. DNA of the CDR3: TGTGCCAGTATAGCGGGAGGGGGCCAAGAGACCCAGTACTTC.

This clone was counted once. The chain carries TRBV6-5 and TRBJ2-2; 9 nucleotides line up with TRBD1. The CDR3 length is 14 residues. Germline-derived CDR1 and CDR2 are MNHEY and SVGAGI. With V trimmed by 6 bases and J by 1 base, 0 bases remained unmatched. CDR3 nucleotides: TGTGCCAGCAGGGGACAGGGGAACACCGGGGAGCTGTTTTTT. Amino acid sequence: CASRGQGNTGELFF.

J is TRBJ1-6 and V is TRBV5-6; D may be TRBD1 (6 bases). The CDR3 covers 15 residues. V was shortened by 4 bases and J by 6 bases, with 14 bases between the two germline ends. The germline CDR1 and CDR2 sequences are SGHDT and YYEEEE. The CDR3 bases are TGTGCCAGCAGCCCGGACGGAGGGGGTAATTCACCCCTCCACTTT. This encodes CASSPDGGGNSPLHF.

CDR3 DNA sequence: TGTGCCAGCAGCGTAGCGCTAGCGGGAGTCGGGGAGCTGTTTTTT. This encodes CASSVALAGVGELFF. This chain connects TRBV9 to TRBJ2-2; 10 bases line up with TRBD2. Germline CDR1 and CDR2: SGDLS and YYNGEE. V shed 0 bases, J shed 7 bases, and the junction held 3 bases outside the gene matches. The CDR3 sequence is 15 residues long.